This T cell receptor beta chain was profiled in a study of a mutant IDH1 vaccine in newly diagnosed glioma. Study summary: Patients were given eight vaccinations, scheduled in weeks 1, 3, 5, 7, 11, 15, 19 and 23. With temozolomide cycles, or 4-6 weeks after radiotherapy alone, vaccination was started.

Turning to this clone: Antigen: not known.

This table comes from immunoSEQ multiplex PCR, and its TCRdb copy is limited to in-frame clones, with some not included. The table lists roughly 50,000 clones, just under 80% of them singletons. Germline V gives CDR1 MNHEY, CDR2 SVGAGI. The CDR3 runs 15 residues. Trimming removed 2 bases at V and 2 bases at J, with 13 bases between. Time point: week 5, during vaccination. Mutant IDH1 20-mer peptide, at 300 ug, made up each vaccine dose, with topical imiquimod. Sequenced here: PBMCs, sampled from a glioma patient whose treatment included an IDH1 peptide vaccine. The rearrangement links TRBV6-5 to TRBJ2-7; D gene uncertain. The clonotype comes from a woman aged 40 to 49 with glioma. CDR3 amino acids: CASSYAATLPYEQYF. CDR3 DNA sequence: TGTGCCAGCAGTTACGCGGCCACGCTCCCCTACGAGCAGTACTTC.